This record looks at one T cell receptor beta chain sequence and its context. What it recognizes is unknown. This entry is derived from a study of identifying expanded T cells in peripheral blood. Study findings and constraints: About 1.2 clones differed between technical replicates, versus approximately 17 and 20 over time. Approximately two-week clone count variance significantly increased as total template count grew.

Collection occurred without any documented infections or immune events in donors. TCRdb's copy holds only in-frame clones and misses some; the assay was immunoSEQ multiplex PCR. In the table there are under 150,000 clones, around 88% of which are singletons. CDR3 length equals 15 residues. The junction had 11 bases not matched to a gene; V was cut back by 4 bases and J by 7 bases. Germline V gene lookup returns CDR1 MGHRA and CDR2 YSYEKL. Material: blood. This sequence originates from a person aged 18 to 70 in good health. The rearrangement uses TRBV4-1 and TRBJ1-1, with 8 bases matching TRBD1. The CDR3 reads CASSPRTGTTGEAFF. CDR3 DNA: TGCGCCAGCAGCCCGCGGACAGGGACAACAGGTGAAGCTTTCTTT.